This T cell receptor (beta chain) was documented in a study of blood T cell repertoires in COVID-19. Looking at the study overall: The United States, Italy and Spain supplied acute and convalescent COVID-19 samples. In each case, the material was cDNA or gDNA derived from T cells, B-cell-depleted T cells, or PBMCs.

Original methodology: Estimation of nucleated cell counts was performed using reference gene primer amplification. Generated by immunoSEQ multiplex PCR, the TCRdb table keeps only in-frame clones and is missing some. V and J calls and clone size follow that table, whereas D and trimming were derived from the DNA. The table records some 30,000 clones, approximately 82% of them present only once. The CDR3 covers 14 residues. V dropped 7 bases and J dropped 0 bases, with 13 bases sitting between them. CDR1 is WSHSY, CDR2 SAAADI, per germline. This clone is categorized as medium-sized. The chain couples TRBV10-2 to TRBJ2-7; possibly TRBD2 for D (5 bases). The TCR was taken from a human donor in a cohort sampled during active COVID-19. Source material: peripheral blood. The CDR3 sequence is CASNDYAVSYEQYF. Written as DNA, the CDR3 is TGCGCCAGCAATGACTACGCGGTCTCCTACGAGCAGTACTTC.